This T cell receptor beta chain originates from a study of blood T cell repertoires in COVID-19. In terms of age and location, participants ranged from roughly 18 to 100 years and lived in about two dozen US areas. Cohort assignment relied on participant-reported clinical history. Clones were sequenced by immunoSEQ multiplex PCR, and TCRdb holds only the in-frame ones, with some missing. The data show under 200,000 clones, with about 88% seen just once and approximately 25% held by the top ten. The CDR3 is 15 amino acids. The germline V gene has CDR1 SGHRS and CDR2 YFSETQ. On this clone: An end of the junction differs from the germline gene, which may be a read error.

The source is a woman aged 40 to 50 in a cohort exposed to, infected with or recovered from COVID-19 (not recorded which). The sequencing input was PBMCs or T cells enriched from blood (not recorded which). This sequence joins TRBV5-1 and TRBJ2-7; D is possibly TRBD1 (5 bases). CDR3 residues: CASSLASQGSNEQYF. Here the CDR3 DNA reads TGCGCCAGCAGCTTGGCCAGTCAGGGCTCCAACGAGCAGTACTTC.